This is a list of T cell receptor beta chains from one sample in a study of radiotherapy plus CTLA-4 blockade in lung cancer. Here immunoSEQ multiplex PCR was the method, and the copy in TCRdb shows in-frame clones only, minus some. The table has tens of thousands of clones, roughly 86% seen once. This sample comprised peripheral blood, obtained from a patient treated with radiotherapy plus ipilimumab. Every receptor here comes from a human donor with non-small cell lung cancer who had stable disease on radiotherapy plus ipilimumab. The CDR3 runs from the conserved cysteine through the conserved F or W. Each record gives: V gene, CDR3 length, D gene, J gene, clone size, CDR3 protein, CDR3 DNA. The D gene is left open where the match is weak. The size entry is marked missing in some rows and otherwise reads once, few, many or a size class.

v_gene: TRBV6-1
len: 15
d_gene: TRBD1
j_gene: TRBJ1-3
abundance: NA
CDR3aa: CASSLGQGGGNTIYF
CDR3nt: TGTGCCAGCAGTTTGGGACAGGGGGGTGGAAACACCATATATTTT

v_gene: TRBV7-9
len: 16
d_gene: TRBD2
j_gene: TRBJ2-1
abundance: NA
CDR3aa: CASTPGWASGDDEQFF
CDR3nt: TGTGCCAGCACCCCCGGATGGGCTAGCGGGGATGATGAGCAGTTCTTC

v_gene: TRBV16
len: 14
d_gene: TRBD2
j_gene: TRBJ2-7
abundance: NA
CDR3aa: CASSQGTSSGEQYF
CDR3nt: TGTGCCAGCAGCCAAGGGACTAGCTCTGGTGAGCAGTACTTC

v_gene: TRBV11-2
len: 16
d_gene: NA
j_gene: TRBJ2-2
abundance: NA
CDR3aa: CASSLGSRGRPGELFF
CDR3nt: TGTGCCAGCAGCTTAGGGTCCCGGGGGCGCCCCGGGGAGCTGTTTTTT

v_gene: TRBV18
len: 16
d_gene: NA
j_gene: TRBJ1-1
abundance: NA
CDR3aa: CASSPERTQLNTEAFF
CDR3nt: TGTGCCAGCTCACCGGAACGGACCCAATTGAACACTGAAGCTTTCTTT

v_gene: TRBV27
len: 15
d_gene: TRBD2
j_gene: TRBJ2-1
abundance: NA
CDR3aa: CASSLSRGGRNEQFF
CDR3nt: TGTGCCAGCAGTTTATCCCGTGGCGGGAGAAATGAGCAGTTCTTC

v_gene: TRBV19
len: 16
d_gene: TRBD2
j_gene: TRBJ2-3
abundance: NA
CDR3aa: CASSQPSGRSTDTQYF
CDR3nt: TGTGCCAGTAGTCAACCTAGCGGGCGCAGCACAGATACGCAGTATTTT

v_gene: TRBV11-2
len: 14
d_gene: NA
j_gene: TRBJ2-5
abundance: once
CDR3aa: CASSLVRVEETQYF
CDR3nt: TGTGCCAGCAGCTTAGTACGGGTGGAAGAGACCCAGTACTTC

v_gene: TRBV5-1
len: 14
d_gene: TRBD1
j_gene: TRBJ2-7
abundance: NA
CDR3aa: CASSPGTGGDEQYF
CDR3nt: TGCGCCAGCAGCCCGGGGACAGGGGGTGACGAGCAGTACTTC

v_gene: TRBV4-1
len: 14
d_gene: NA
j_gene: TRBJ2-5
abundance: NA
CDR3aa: CASSQGAFSETQYF
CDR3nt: TGCGCCAGCAGCCAAGGGGCTTTTTCTGAGACCCAGTACTTC

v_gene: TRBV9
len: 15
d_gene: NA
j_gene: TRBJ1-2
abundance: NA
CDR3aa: CASSVDEGFNYGYTF
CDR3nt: TGTGCCAGCAGCGTAGATGAGGGGTTCAACTATGGCTACACCTTC

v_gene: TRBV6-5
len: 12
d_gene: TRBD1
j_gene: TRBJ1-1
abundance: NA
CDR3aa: CASRDRATEAFF
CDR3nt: TGTGCCAGCAGGGACAGGGCTACTGAAGCTTTCTTT

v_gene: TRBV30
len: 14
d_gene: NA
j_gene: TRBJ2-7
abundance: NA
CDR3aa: CAWKGWISSYEQYF
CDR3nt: TGTGCCTGGAAAGGATGGATAAGCTCCTACGAGCAGTACTTC

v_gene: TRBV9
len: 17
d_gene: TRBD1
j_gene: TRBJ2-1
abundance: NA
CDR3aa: CASSVEAGGIVYNEQFF
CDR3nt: TGTGCCAGCAGCGTAGAGGCAGGGGGCATAGTTTACAATGAGCAGTTCTTC

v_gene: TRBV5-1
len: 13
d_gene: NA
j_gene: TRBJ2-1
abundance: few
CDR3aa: CASSFNQGNEQFF
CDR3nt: TGCGCCAGCAGCTTTAACCAGGGAAATGAGCAGTTCTTC

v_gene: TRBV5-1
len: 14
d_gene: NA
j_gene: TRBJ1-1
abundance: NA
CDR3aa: CASSAGGSGTEAFF
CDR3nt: TGCGCCAGCAGCGCCGGGGGGTCGGGCACTGAAGCTTTCTTT

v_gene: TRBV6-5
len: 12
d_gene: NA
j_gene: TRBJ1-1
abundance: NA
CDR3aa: CASSKGAAEAFF
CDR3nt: TGTGCCAGCAGTAAAGGGGCGGCTGAAGCTTTCTTT

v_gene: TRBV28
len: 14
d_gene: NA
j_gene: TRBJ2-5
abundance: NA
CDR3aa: CASSGPGHQETQYF
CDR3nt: TGTGCCAGCAGCGGTCCGGGACACCAAGAGACCCAGTACTTC

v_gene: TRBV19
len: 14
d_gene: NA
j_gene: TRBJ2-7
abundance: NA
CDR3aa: CASSLGLAPYEQYF
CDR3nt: TGTGCCAGTAGTCTGGGTCTAGCCCCCTACGAGCAGTACTTC

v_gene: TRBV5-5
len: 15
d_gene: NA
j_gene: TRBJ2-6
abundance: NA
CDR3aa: CASRPRGTGANVLTF
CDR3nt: TGTGCCAGCAGACCCAGAGGGACTGGGGCCAACGTCCTGACTTTC

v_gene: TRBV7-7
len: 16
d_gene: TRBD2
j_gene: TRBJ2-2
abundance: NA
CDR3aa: CASSVRLAGGTGELFF
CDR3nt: TGTGCTAGCAGCGTCAGACTAGCGGGAGGCACCGGGGAGCTGTTTTTT

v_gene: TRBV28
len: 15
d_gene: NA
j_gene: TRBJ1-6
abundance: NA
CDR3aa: CASRRGQNRNSPLHF
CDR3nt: TGTGCCAGCCGCCGGGGGCAAAATAGGAATTCACCCCTCCACTTT

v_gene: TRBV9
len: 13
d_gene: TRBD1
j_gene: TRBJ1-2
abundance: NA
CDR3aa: CASSVQGDYGYTF
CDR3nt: TGTGCCAGCAGCGTACAGGGGGACTATGGCTACACCTTC

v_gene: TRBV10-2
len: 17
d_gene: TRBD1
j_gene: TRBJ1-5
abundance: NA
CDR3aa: CASSEQGGRYSNQPQHF
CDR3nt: TGCGCCAGCAGTGAACAGGGGGGACGTTATAGCAATCAGCCCCAGCATTTT

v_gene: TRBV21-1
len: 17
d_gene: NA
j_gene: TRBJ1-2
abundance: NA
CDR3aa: CASSSRKGRLANYGYTF
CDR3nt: TGTGCCAGCAGCTCCCGAAAGGGACGGTTAGCTAACTATGGCTACACCTTC

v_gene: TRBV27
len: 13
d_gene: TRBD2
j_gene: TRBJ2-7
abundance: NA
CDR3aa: CASSPGLAYEQYF
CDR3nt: TGTGCCAGCAGCCCGGGACTAGCTTACGAGCAGTACTTC

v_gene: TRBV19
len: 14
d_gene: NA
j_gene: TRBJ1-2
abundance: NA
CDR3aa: CASLQMGADYGYTF
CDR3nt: TGTGCCAGTTTACAGATGGGGGCAGACTATGGCTACACCTTC

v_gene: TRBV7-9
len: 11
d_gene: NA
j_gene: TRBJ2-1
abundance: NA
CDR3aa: CASRDDNEQFF
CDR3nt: TGTGCCAGCAGGGACGACAATGAGCAGTTCTTC

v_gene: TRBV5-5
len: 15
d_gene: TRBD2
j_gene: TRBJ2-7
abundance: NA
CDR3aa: CASSLRLAVSYEQYF
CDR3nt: TGTGCCAGCAGCTTGCGACTAGCGGTGAGCTACGAGCAGTACTTC

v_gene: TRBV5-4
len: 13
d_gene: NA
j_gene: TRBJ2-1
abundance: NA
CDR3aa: CASSLADSNEQFF
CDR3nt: TGTGCCAGCAGCTTGGCCGACAGCAATGAGCAGTTCTTC

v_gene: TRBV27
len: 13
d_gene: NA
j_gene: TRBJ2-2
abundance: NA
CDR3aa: CASSFSGTGELFF
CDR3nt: TGTGCCAGCAGTTTTTCGGGCACCGGGGAGCTGTTTTTT

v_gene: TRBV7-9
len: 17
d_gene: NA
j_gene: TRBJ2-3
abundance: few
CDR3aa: CASSRKVSALPTDTQYF
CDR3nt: TGTGCCAGCAGCCGAAAGGTTTCAGCCCTACCCACAGATACGCAGTATTTT

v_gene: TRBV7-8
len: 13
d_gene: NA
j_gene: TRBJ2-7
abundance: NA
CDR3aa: CASSILRGNEQYF
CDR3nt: TGTGCCAGCAGCATCCTCAGGGGTAACGAGCAGTACTTC

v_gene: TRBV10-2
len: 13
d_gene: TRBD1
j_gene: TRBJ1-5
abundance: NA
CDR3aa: CASSVTGNQPQHF
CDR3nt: TGCGCCAGCAGTGTGACAGGGAATCAGCCCCAGCATTTT

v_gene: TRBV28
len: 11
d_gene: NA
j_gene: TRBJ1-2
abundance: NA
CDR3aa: CASSSQGGYTF
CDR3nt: TGTGCCAGCAGTTCCCAGGGTGGCTACACCTTC

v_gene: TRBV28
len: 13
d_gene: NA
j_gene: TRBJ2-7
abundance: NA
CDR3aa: CATGELAGYEQYF
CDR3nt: TGTGCCACCGGGGAGCTAGCTGGCTACGAGCAGTACTTC

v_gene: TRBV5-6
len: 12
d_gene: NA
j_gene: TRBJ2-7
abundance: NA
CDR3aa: CASSWGGGEQYF
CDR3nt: TGTGCCAGCAGCTGGGGTGGGGGCGAGCAGTACTTC

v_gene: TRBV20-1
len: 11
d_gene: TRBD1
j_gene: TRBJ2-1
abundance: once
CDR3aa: CSVTQGDEQFF
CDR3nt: TGCAGTGTCACACAGGGGGATGAGCAGTTCTTC

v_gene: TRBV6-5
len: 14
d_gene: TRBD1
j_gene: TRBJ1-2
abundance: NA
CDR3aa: CASSYFRDSPGYTF
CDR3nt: TGTGCCAGCAGTTACTTCCGGGACAGTCCTGGCTACACCTTC

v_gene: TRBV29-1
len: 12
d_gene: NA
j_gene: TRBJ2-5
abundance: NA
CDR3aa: CSVGPPGETQYF
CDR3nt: TGCAGCGTTGGACCCCCAGGAGAGACCCAGTACTTC

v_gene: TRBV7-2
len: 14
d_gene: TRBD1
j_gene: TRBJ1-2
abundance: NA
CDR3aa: CASSSNRGNYGYTF
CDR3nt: TGTGCCAGCAGCTCCAACAGGGGGAACTATGGCTACACCTTC

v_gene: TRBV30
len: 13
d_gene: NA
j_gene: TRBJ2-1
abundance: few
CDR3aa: CAWAVVGSRTSFF
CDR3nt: TGTGCCTGGGCGGTAGTCGGGTCCCGAACTAGTTTCTTC

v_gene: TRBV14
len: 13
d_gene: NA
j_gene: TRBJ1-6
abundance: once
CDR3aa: CASALSYNSPLHF
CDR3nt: TGTGCCAGCGCCCTCTCCTATAATTCACCCCTCCACTTT

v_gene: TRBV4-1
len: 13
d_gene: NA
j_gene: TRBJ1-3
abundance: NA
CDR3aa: CASSLRDSDTIYF
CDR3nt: TGCGCCAGCAGCCTCCGGGACTCCGACACCATATATTTT

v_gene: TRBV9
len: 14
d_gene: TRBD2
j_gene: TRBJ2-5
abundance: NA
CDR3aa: CASSASTSLETQYF
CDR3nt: TGTGCCAGCAGCGCGTCGACTAGCCTTGAGACCCAGTACTTC

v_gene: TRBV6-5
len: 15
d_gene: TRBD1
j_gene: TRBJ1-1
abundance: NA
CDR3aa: CASIPGQGARTEAFF
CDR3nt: TGTGCCAGCATCCCGGGACAGGGGGCGCGCACTGAAGCTTTCTTT

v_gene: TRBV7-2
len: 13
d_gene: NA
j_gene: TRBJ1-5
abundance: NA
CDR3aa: CASSLQSNQPQHF
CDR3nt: TGTGCCAGCAGTTTGCAAAGCAATCAGCCCCAGCATTTT

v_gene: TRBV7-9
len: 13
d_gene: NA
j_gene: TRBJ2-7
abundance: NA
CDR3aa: CASSRTGFNEQYF
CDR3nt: TGTGCCAGCAGCCGCACAGGGTTCAACGAGCAGTACTTC

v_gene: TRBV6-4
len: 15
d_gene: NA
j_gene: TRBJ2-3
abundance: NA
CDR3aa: CASSVQLAPTDTQYF
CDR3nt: TGTGCCAGCAGTGTCCAACTAGCCCCCACAGATACGCAGTATTTT

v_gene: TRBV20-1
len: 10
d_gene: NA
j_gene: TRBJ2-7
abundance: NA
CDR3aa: CSARSYEQYF
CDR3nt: TGCAGTGCGAGGTCCTACGAGCAGTACTTC

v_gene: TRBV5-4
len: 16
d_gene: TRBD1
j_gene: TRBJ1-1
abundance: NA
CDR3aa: CASSPGQGRMNTEAFF
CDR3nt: TGTGCCAGCAGCCCGGGACAGGGGCGGATGAACACTGAAGCTTTCTTT

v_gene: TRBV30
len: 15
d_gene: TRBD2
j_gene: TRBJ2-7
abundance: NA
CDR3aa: CAWTLGLAGSTEQYF
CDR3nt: TGTGCCTGGACGTTAGGACTAGCGGGATCCACCGAGCAGTACTTC

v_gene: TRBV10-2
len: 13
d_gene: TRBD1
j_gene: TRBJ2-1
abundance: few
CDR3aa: CASRRTGGHEQFF
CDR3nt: TGCGCCAGCAGAAGGACAGGGGGCCATGAGCAGTTCTTC

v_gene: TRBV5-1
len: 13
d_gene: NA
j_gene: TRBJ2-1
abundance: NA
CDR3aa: CASSLARNNEQFF
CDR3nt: TGCGCCAGCAGCTTGGCTCGTAACAATGAGCAGTTCTTC

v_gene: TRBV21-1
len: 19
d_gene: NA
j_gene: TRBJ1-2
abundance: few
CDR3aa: CASSKWRAERRDLRKGYTF
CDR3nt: TGTGCCAGCAGCAAATGGAGGGCCGAAAGGCGGGACCTGCGTAAGGGCTACACCTTC